The 10 T cell receptor beta chains below were found in one sample sequenced in a study of beta chain features in type 1 diabetes. Since all of the isolated RNA was reverse transcribed, expressed TCRB transcripts were what got sequenced. The protocol was immunoSEQ multiplex PCR, while the TCRdb copy is restricted to in-frame clones and leaves out a portion. This sample yields under 250,000 clones, of which less than 15% are seen a single time; about 0.026% belongs to the top ten. Sequencing was carried out using naive CD4+ T cells from blood. The receptor set was obtained from a woman aged 40 to 50 in good health.

This clone was counted between two and nine times. This chain uses TRBV9 with TRBJ2-3, with 7 bases lining up with TRBD1. V lost 2 bases and J lost 3; bases outside the gene matches: 9. The CDR3 sequence is 16 residues long. Germline-derived CDR1 and CDR2 are SGDLS and YYNGEE. CDR3: CASSVLDRVRTDTQYF. The CDR3 DNA reads as TGTGCCAGCAGCGTTCTTGACAGGGTACGGACAGATACGCAGTATTTT.

Here the CDR3 DNA reads TGTGCCAGCAGCTTGGCCCGACAGGGCCACGAGCAGTACTTC. The encoded protein is CASSLARQGHEQYF. The chain combines TRBV5-4 with TRBJ2-7; 7 bases match TRBD1. V gave up 0 bases and J gave up 5 bases; unmatched junction bases: 5. CDR3 size: 14 residues. Germline V gene data show CDR1 as SGHNT and CDR2 as YYREEE (reference sequence).

The sample holds a few counts of this clone. J is TRBJ1-2 and V is TRBV2, with D maybe TRBD1 (6 bases). The germline CDR1 and CDR2 sequences are SNHLY and FYNNEI. The CDR3 consists of 14 residues. The CDR3 DNA sequence: TGTGCATCGCAGGGGCAGCGGTTAGGCTATGGCTACACCTTC. Translation: CASQGQRLGYGYTF. Using reference TRBV2 and TRBJ1-2 for the parts outside the CDR3, the full variable domain is EPEVTQTPSHQVTQMGQEVILRCVPISNHLYFYWYRQILGQKVEFLVSFYNNEISEKSEIFDDQFSVERPDGSNFTLKIRSTKLEDSAMYFCASQGQRLGYGYTFGSGTRLTVV.

Only a few counts were recorded for this clone. The J gene is TRBJ2-2, the V gene TRBV4-3; 7 bases match TRBD2. The CDR3 is made up of 16 amino acids. Germline lookup yields CDR1 LGHNA and CDR2 YSLEER. V lost 0 bases to trimming and J lost 6 bases; unmatched junction nucleotides: 7. CDR3 sequence reads: CASSQDGGGLAGELFF. Written as DNA, the CDR3 is TGCGCCAGCAGCCAAGATGGGGGGGGTTTGGCCGGGGAGCTGTTTTTT.

Comments on this clone: The same CDR3 is also encoded by other DNA sequences in this sample. This sequence joins TRBV5-1 and TRBJ1-6, with TRBD1 matching 8 bases. The V gene's germline CDR1 is SGHRS and CDR2 YFSETQ. The trim removed 4 bases at V and 9 bases at J, leaving 6 bases unmatched. CDR3 size: 14 residues. DNA of the CDR3: TGCGCCAGCAGCACAGGACAGGGAGGTTCACCCCTCCACTTT. Translating it yields CASSTGQGGSPLHF.

The table lists this clone with a few counts. CDR3 nucleotide sequence: TGTGCCAGCAGCGGCGTTTGGTCAACTGCCTCGAGCTCCTACAATGAGCAGTTCTTC. This sequence encodes CASSGVWSTASSSYNEQFF. V gene TRBV9 combines with J gene TRBJ2-1; D uncertain. Trimming stripped 3 bases from V and 0 bases from J, with 22 bases between. Germline V lookup: CDR1 SGDLS, CDR2 YYNGEE. The CDR3 loop spans 19 amino acids.

This clone was counted between two and nine times. The genes are TRBV7-2 and TRBJ2-5; 9 bases are a match to TRBD1. Per the germline V gene, CDR1 is SGHTA and CDR2 is FQGNSA. V shed 5 bases, J shed 2 bases, and the junction held 6 bases outside the gene matches. The CDR3 is 15 amino acids. The CDR3: CASSPGTGPQETQYF. In nucleotides, the CDR3 is TGTGCCAGCAGCCCCGGGACAGGGCCTCAAGAGACCCAGTACTTC.

The chain links TRBV10-3 to TRBJ2-3, with 8 bases identical to TRBD2. The V segment lost 5 bases and the J segment 1 base; nucleotides outside the gene matches: 2. CDR1 is ENHRY, CDR2 SYGVKD, per germline. The CDR3 runs to 14 residues. In nucleotides, the CDR3 is TGTGCCATCAGTAGCGGGGGCCGCACAGATACGCAGTATTTT. Translation: CAISSGGRTDTQYF.

This clone was recorded a few times. This chain joins TRBV2 and TRBJ2-1; 9 positions agree with TRBD2. The CDR3 has 14 residues. Germline values: CDR1 SNHLY, CDR2 FYNNEI. V was clipped by 10 bases and J by 6 bases; unmatched bases: 10. CDR3 sequence: CATKIGRGGNEQFF. DNA for the CDR3: TGTGCCACCAAGATCGGGCGGGGGGGCAATGAGCAGTTCTTC. The variable domain in full, completed from reference TRBV2 and TRBJ2-1, reads EPEVTQTPSHQVTQMGQEVILRCVPISNHLYFYWYRQILGQKVEFLVSFYNNEISEKSEIFDDQFSVERPDGSNFTLKIRSTKLEDSAMYFCATKIGRGGNEQFFGPGTRLTVL.

This clone was counted at least ten times. The V gene is TRBV7-9, the J gene TRBJ1-2; 7 bases line up with TRBD1. Germline CDR1 is SEHNR and CDR2 is FQNEAQ (reference sequence). The trim removed 3 bases at V and 4 bases at J, leaving 2 bases unmatched. CDR3 length: 13 amino acids. For the CDR3, the DNA is TGTGCCAGCAGCTTCCCAGGGGGCTATGGCTACACCTTC. Its protein is CASSFPGGYGYTF.